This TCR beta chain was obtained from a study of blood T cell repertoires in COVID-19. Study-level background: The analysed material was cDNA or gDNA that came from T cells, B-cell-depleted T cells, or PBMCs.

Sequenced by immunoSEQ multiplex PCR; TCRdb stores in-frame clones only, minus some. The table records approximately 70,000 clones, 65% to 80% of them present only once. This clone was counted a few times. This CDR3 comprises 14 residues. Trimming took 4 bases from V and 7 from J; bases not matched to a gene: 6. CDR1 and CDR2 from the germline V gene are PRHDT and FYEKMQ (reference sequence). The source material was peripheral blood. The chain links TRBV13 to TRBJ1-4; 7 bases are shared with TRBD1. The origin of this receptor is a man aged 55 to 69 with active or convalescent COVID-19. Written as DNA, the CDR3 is TGTGCCAGCAGCTCCCCCCGGGACAGTGAAAAACTGTTTTTT. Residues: CASSSPRDSEKLFF.